This TCR beta chain stems from a study of graft-versus-host responses after intestinal transplantation. Study summary: Induction using anti-thymocyte globulin, followed by tacrolimus and steroids for 2 to 4 years, was given to all recipients.

CDR1 is SGDLS and CDR2 is YYNGEE in the germline V gene. The CDR3 is 18 amino acids. Unmatched junction bases numbered 16, after V lost 3 bases and J lost 9 bases. Details on this clone: Its matching antigen is unknown.

The repertoire was sequenced with immunoSEQ multiplex PCR; TCRdb's copy has only in-frame clones and lacks some. The sample has 90,000 to 150,000 clones, 90% to 95% seen once; the top ten hold over 2.5%. General study points: In recipient marrow, GvH clones were found, and some appeared first in ileum or blood. Early after transplant, HvG clones declined as circulating GvH clones peaked.

Material: unstimulated CD8+ T cells sorted from spleen or lymph node cells, obtained before intestinal transplant. The chain has TRBV9 and TRBJ2-1, with 12 bases aligning to TRBD2. The clonotype originates from a human donor who received an intestinal transplant. CDR3 coding DNA: TGTGCCAGCAGCGAGGGCGGAAGACTAGCGGGAGACCTCGGTGAGCAGTTCTTC. Protein sequence: CASSEGGRLAGDLGEQFF.